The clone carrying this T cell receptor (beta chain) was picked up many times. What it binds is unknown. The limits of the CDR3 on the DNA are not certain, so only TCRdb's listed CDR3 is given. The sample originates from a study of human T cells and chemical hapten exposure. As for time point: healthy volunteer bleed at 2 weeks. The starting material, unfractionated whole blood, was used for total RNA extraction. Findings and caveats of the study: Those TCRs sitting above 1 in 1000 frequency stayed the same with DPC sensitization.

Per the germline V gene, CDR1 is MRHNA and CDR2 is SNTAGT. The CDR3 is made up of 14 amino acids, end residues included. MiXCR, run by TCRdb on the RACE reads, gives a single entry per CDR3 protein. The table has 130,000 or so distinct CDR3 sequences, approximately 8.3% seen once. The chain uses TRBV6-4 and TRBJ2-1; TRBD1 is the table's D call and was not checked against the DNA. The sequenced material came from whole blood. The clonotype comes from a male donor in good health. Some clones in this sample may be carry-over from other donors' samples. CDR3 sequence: CASSTSDSYNEQFF.